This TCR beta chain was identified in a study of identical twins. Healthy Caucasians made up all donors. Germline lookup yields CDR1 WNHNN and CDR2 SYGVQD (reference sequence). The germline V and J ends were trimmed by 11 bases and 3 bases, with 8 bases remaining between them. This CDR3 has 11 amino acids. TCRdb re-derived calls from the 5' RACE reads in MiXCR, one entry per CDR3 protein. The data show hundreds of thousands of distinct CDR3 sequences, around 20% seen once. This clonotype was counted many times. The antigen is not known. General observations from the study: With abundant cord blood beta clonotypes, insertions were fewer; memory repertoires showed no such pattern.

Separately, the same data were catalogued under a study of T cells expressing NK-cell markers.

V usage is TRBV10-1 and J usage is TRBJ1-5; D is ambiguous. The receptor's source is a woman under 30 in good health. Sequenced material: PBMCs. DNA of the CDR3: TGCGCCCTGGGAAACAATCAGCCCCAGCATTTT. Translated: CALGNNQPQHF.